This is a list of T cell receptor beta chains from one sample in a study of regulatory T cells in long-lasting Graves disease. TCRdb itself ran the multiplex PCR reads through MiXCR, one entry per CDR3 protein. Of 520,000 or so distinct CDR3 sequences in the sample, approximately 12% were seen once. The data also belong to a second study, concerning T cells in Graves' hyperthyroidism and ophthalmopathy.

Source: peripheral blood mononuclear cells (PBMCs), taken at new diagnosis, from a patient treated with antithyroid drugs. These receptors were obtained from a woman under 40 with Graves disease. Each CDR3 is given with its conserved first and last residue. The D gene is left open where the match is weak. For some rows the clone size is stated as once, few or many, or as a class when expanded; others skip it.

DNA: TGTGCCAGCAGTGAGTGGCGTATTGCAAACAATGAGCAGTTCTTC; CDR3: CASSEWRIANNEQFF; V: TRBV2; J: TRBJ2-1; D: -; size: many
DNA: TGTGCCAGCAGTTACTCGAGTCAGGTAGTGACGTTTGAGCAGTTCTTC; CDR3: CASSYSSQVVTFEQFF; V: TRBV6-5; J: TRBJ2-1; D: -; size: many
DNA: TGTGCCAGCAGCATTTCTGCGTGGGAGCAGTACTTC; CDR3: CASSISAWEQYF; V: TRBV3-1; J: TRBJ2-7; D: -; size: many
DNA: TGTGCCAGCAGCTTAGGCGGGCGGGTTAATTCACCCCTCCACTTT; CDR3: CASSLGGRVNSPLHF; V: TRBV13; J: TRBJ1-6; D: -; size: few
DNA: TGTGCCAGCAGCCTCCAACTACACCCCTTTCGTAATGAAAAACTGTTTTTT; CDR3: CASSLQLHPFRNEKLFF; V: TRBV11-2; J: TRBJ1-4; D: -; size: many
DNA: TGTGCCAGTAGTATTTCGGGCAGCACTGAAGCTTTCTTT; CDR3: CASSISGSTEAFF; V: TRBV19; J: TRBJ1-1; D: -; size: many
DNA: TGTGCCAGTAGCGCCCAGGGGGCCGCGACCGGGGAGCTGTTTTTT; CDR3: CASSAQGAATGELFF; V: TRBV19; J: TRBJ2-2; D: TRBD1; size: -
DNA: TGTGCCAGCACCCCAGGGAACACAGATACGCAGTATTTT; CDR3: CASTPGNTDTQYF; V: TRBV27; J: TRBJ2-3; D: -; size: many
DNA: TGTGCCAGCAGCTTATACAGCGGAGCCTACAATGAGCAGTTCTTC; CDR3: CASSLYSGAYNEQFF; V: TRBV5-8; J: TRBJ2-1; D: -; size: -
DNA: TGTGCCAGTAGTATTTCTGGGGTCGGCACTGAAGCTTTCTTT; CDR3: CASSISGVGTEAFF; V: TRBV19; J: TRBJ1-1; D: -; size: many
DNA: TGTGCCAGCACTGACAGTCCAGGAAATCAGCCCCAGCATTTT; CDR3: CASTDSPGNQPQHF; V: TRBV6-1; J: TRBJ1-5; D: -; size: few
DNA: TGCAGTGCTAGAGACGTGTCCGGGGAGCTGTTTTTT; CDR3: CSARDVSGELFF; V: TRBV20-1; J: TRBJ2-2; D: -; size: few
DNA: TGTGCCAGCAGCACCGGACGGAGCACAGATACGCAGTATTTT; CDR3: CASSTGRSTDTQYF; V: TRBV9; J: TRBJ2-3; D: -; size: -
DNA: TGCAGCGTTTCAGGGGGGAATCAGCCCCAGCATTTT; CDR3: CSVSGGNQPQHF; V: TRBV29-1; J: TRBJ1-5; D: TRBD1; size: -
DNA: TGCAGTGCTGGCCCCGGGGGTCTGAACACTGAAGCTTTCTTT; CDR3: CSAGPGGLNTEAFF; V: TRBV20-1; J: TRBJ1-1; D: -; size: many
DNA: TGTGCCACCGGGGGGTGGGAGGCGCATCAGCCCCAGCATTTT; CDR3: CATGGWEAHQPQHF; V: TRBV24-1; J: TRBJ1-5; D: -; size: few
DNA: TGTGCCAGCACCCTTATCCCTAGCGGGAGGCAAGAGACCCAGTACTTC; CDR3: CASTLIPSGRQETQYF; V: TRBV12-3/TRBV12-4; J: TRBJ2-5; D: TRBD2; size: many
DNA: TGTGCCAGCAGTCCCCCGGGGGTTCGCGACACCGGGGAGCTGTTTTTT; CDR3: CASSPPGVRDTGELFF; V: TRBV28; J: TRBJ2-2; D: -; size: many
DNA: TGTGCCAGCACCTGGAGCGGGAACTACGAGCAGTACTTC; CDR3: CASTWSGNYEQYF; V: TRBV12-3/TRBV12-4; J: TRBJ2-7; D: TRBD2; size: many
DNA: TGCGCCAGCAGCTTGATTGGACACCGGGAGCTGTTTTTT; CDR3: CASSLIGHRELFF; V: TRBV5-1; J: TRBJ2-2; D: -; size: -
DNA: TGTGCCAGCAGTCCCCAATGGGGTAGCTATGGCTACACCTTC; CDR3: CASSPQWGSYGYTF; V: TRBV25-1; J: TRBJ1-2; D: -; size: many
DNA: TGTGCCAGCAGTTTAGTGGCCTCTATTCCCAGCTCCTACAATGAGCAGTTCTTC; CDR3: CASSLVASIPSSYNEQFF; V: TRBV27; J: TRBJ2-1; D: -; size: -
DNA: TGTGCCAGCTCACCGCCCGGGTGGGACAGGGTCACAGATACGCAGTATTTT; CDR3: CASSPPGWDRVTDTQYF; V: TRBV18; J: TRBJ2-3; D: TRBD1; size: few
DNA: TGTGCCAGTAGTATTAGGTTCGGGGGCGGAGAGCAGTTCTTC; CDR3: CASSIRFGGGEQFF; V: TRBV19; J: TRBJ2-1; D: -; size: many
DNA: TGTGCCAGCAGCATCTCTTTCGGGTATGGCTACACCTTC; CDR3: CASSISFGYGYTF; V: TRBV11-1; J: TRBJ1-2; D: -; size: many
DNA: TGCGCCAGCAGCGCCAGTGGAAAACTGTTTTTT; CDR3: CASSASGKLFF; V: TRBV4-1; J: TRBJ1-4; D: -; size: few
DNA: TGTGCCAGCACTTTAACGGGAGGGGAGGGGGAGCTGTTTTTT; CDR3: CASTLTGGEGELFF; V: TRBV12-3/TRBV12-4; J: TRBJ2-2; D: TRBD2; size: -
DNA: TGTGCCAGCGGGATCAGGACAGGGGCGTCCTACAATGAGCAGTTCTTC; CDR3: CASGIRTGASYNEQFF; V: TRBV6-2/TRBV6-3; J: TRBJ2-1; D: TRBD1; size: many
DNA: TGTGCCAGCAGCCAAACCCGGGACAGAAATGAAAAACTGTTTTTT; CDR3: CASSQTRDRNEKLFF; V: TRBV3-1; J: TRBJ1-4; D: TRBD1; size: many
DNA: TGTGCCAGCAGCTTAGACGTCCCGGATCAGCCCCAGCATTTT; CDR3: CASSLDVPDQPQHF; V: TRBV7-2; J: TRBJ1-5; D: -; size: -
DNA: TGTGCCAGCAGCTTCAGCGGCGCAGGGTCCTACGAGCAGTACTTC; CDR3: CASSFSGAGSYEQYF; V: TRBV7-9; J: TRBJ2-7; D: -; size: many
DNA: TGTGCCAGCAGCTTAGGCGGGGGCTTCTCCTACGAGCAGTACTTC; CDR3: CASSLGGGFSYEQYF; V: TRBV13; J: TRBJ2-7; D: -; size: many
DNA: TGTGCCAGCAGTTTACGAGGTTTGAACTACGAGCAGTACTTC; CDR3: CASSLRGLNYEQYF; V: TRBV28; J: TRBJ2-7; D: -; size: many
DNA: TGTGCCAGCAGCGAGTGGGACACGGTAGGAGAGGCCCTCCACTTT; CDR3: CASSEWDTVGEALHF; V: TRBV9; J: TRBJ1-6; D: -; size: many
DNA: TGTGCCAGTAGTATAAAAGGAGTACAAGCCGGCTACACCTTC; CDR3: CASSIKGVQAGYTF; V: TRBV19; J: TRBJ1-2; D: -; size: many
DNA: TGTGCCAGCAGCTCGACAGAGAGCTCCTACGAGCAGTACTTC; CDR3: CASSSTESSYEQYF; V: TRBV6-1; J: TRBJ2-7; D: -; size: many
DNA: TGCAGTGCTCCCTTGACGGGAAGGGTCTACAATGAGCAGTTCTTC; CDR3: CSAPLTGRVYNEQFF; V: TRBV20-1; J: TRBJ2-1; D: -; size: few
DNA: TGCGCCAGCAGCTGGGCTGACAGTCGCTATGGCTACACCTTC; CDR3: CASSWADSRYGYTF; V: TRBV5-1; J: TRBJ1-2; D: -; size: few
DNA: TGTGCCAGTAGCACCCTGGGCGGAGGGGGCACTGAAGCTTTCTTT; CDR3: CASSTLGGGGTEAFF; V: TRBV19; J: TRBJ1-1; D: -; size: -
DNA: TGTGCCAGCAGCGTAGGACAGGGTAGGGCCGGGGAGCTGTTTTTT; CDR3: CASSVGQGRAGELFF; V: TRBV9; J: TRBJ2-2; D: TRBD1; size: few
DNA: TGCAGCGTTGTAGGTTCTAGCTCTCCCAACGAGCAGTACTTC; CDR3: CSVVGSSSPNEQYF; V: TRBV29-1; J: TRBJ2-7; D: -; size: many
DNA: TGTGCCAGCAGCCAAGGGGGTAGCGGGCGGCCTACCTACAATGAGCAGTTCTTC; CDR3: CASSQGGSGRPTYNEQFF; V: TRBV3-1; J: TRBJ2-1; D: TRBD2; size: many
DNA: TGCGCCAGCAGTACGAACCTAGGGGCAGATTACAATGAGCAGTTCTTC; CDR3: CASSTNLGADYNEQFF; V: TRBV5-1; J: TRBJ2-1; D: -; size: few
DNA: TGCGCCAGCAGCTTGGGGCAGTCTCGCGGCTACACCTTC; CDR3: CASSLGQSRGYTF; V: TRBV5-1; J: TRBJ1-2; D: -; size: -
DNA: TGTGCCAGCTCGCCTACCGTTTCGGGGTCCCCCTACGAGCAGTACTTC; CDR3: CASSPTVSGSPYEQYF; V: TRBV18; J: TRBJ2-7; D: -; size: few
DNA: TGTGCCAGCAGTGGCGGGAGGGGCGGCGAGCAGTACTTC; CDR3: CASSGGRGGEQYF; V: TRBV2; J: TRBJ2-7; D: TRBD2; size: few
DNA: TGCAGTGCTAGAGGCGGGGTGGGGGACAGGGGGAATTCACCCCTCCACTTT; CDR3: CSARGGVGDRGNSPLHF; V: TRBV20-1; J: TRBJ1-6; D: TRBD1; size: few
DNA: TGTGCCACCCAAGGACAGGGGAGGACTGAAGCTTTCTTT; CDR3: CATQGQGRTEAFF; V: TRBV24-1; J: TRBJ1-1; D: TRBD1; size: many
DNA: TGCGCCAGCCGTTATTTAGGGAATTCTGGAGAAAAACTGTTTTTT; CDR3: CASRYLGNSGEKLFF; V: TRBV5-8; J: TRBJ1-4; D: -; size: few
DNA: TGTGCCTGGAGTGTAGGAGTATTAGACGAGCAGTACTTC; CDR3: CAWSVGVLDEQYF; V: TRBV30; J: TRBJ2-7; D: -; size: many
DNA: TGCAGTGCTGCCGGCTCAGATACGCAGTATTTT; CDR3: CSAAGSDTQYF; V: TRBV20-1; J: TRBJ2-3; D: -; size: few
DNA: TGTGCCAGCAGCCCAGCGGTATTATCTAGCACAGATACGCAGTATTTT; CDR3: CASSPAVLSSTDTQYF; V: TRBV11-2; J: TRBJ2-3; D: -; size: many
DNA: TGTGCCAGCAGTTTCCGGACAGGATTTAATTCACCCCTCCACTTT; CDR3: CASSFRTGFNSPLHF; V: TRBV28; J: TRBJ1-6; D: TRBD1; size: many
DNA: TGTGCCAGCAGTTTCAGACACGGGGGCAATCAGCCCCAGCATTTT; CDR3: CASSFRHGGNQPQHF; V: TRBV12-3/TRBV12-4; J: TRBJ1-5; D: -; size: many
DNA: TGTGCCAGCAGTGAGGGGTTCGAGGGCCCTACCGGGGAGCTGTTTTTT; CDR3: CASSEGFEGPTGELFF; V: TRBV2; J: TRBJ2-2; D: -; size: once
DNA: TGTGCCAGCGGGGGCAGAAAAGAGACCCAGTACTTC; CDR3: CASGGRKETQYF; V: TRBV27; J: TRBJ2-5; D: -; size: many
DNA: TGTGCCAGCAGCCGGTGGGGGGCGAAGGAGACCCAGTACTTC; CDR3: CASSRWGAKETQYF; V: TRBV7-2; J: TRBJ2-5; D: -; size: many
DNA: TGTGCCAGCAGACCTACAGGACCCAATCAGCCCCAGCATTTT; CDR3: CASRPTGPNQPQHF; V: TRBV2; J: TRBJ1-5; D: -; size: many
DNA: TGCGCCAGCAGCCAAGCTTACAGTAAAGACGAGCAGTTCTTC; CDR3: CASSQAYSKDEQFF; V: TRBV4-1; J: TRBJ2-1; D: -; size: -